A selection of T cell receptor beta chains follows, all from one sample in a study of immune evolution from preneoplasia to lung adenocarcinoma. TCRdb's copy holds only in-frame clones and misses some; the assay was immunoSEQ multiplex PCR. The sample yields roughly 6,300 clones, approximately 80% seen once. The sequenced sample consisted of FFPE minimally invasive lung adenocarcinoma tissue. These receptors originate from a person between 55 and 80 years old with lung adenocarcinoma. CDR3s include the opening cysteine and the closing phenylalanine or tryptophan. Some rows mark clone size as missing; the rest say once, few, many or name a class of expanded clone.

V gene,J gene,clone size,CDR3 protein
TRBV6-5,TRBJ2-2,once,CASSLSGTGELFF
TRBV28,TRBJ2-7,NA,CASSFEGFSYEQYF
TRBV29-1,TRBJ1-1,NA,CSVEGQGNTEAFF
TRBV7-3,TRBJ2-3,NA,CASSLRSGTTTVDTQYF
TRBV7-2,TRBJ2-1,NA,CASSLRVGNEQFF
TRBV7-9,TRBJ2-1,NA,CASGLMGRDNEQFF
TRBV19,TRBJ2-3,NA,CASTPRAGTDTQYF
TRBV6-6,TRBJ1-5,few,CASSHSTGEDQPQHF
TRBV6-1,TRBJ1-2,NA,CASSPGPANYGYTF
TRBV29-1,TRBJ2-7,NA,CSGPLAGEQYF
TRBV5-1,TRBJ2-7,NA,CASSPGGEQYF
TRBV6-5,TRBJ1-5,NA,CASSSGQGVMPQHF
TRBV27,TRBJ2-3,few,CASAFGGHTDTQYF
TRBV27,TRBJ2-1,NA,CASTFGQGHNEQFF
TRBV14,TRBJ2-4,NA,CASSRPEAWYIQYF
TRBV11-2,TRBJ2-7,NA,CASSLDGGGRYEQYF
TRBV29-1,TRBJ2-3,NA,CSVVGGSHDTQYF
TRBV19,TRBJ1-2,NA,CASSGQGVMNTF
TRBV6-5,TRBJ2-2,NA,CASSYSGVANTGELFF
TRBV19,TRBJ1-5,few,CASTLFGETNQPQHF
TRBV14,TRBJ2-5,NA,CASSQNWGYAQETQYF
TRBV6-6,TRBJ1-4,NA,CASTTGETGKLFF
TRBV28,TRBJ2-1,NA,CASLTRPSGRGDEQFF
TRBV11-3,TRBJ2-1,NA,CASSLGLAGNNEQFF
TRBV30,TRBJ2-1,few,CAWSDRLYGGNEQFF
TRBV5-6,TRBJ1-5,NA,CASSYGPNQPQHF
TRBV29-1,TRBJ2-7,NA,CSVGGGKEQYF
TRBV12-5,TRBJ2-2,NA,CASGLGAGFTGELFF
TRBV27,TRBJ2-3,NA,CASSRNGASTDTQYF
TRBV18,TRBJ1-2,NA,CASSHLGRVLINYGYTF
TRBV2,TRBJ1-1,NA,CASRTGGGGWAFF
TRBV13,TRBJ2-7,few,CASSRDRGAGEQYF
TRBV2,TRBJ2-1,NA,CASSDPGGLAGYNEQFF
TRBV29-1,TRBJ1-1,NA,CSVLKGGPNTEAFF
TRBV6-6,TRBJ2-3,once,CASSRQGPDTQYF
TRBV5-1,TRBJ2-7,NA,CASSLSASYEQYF
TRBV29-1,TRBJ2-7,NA,CSVGLTMGEQYF
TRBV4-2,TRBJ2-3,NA,CASSLSGSTDTQYF
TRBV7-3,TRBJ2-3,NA,CASSIAGGTDTQYF
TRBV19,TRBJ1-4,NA,CASSISRANEKLFF
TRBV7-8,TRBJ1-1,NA,CASSLVGSDTEAFF
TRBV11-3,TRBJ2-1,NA,CASSLGPGGNEQFF
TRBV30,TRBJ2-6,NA,CAWSRGSGANVLTF
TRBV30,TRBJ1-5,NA,CAWDRDGGNQPQHF
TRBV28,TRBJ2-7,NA,CALNPGQGPYEQYF